The TCR beta chain described here comes from a study of blood T cell repertoires in COVID-19. Across the whole study: Sample material is recorded as cDNA or gDNA derived from T cells, B-cell-depleted T cells, or PBMCs.

The cohort comprised adults aged about 18 to 100 years residing in about two dozen US areas. Categorization into cohorts depended on clinical history that participants reported. In the study's own analysis: Quantification of nucleated cells was approximated via reference gene primer amplification. Sequencing was performed with immunoSEQ multiplex PCR; in TCRdb, only in-frame clones are kept and a portion is missing. Clone size and V and J calls were adopted from that table, with D and trimming inferred from the DNA. Of fewer than 350,000 clones detected, roughly 90% appear once; the ten largest clones hold 2.3%. V lost 3 bases and J lost 6; bases outside the gene matches: 4. CDR1 and CDR2 (germline): MNHEY, SMNVEV (reference sequence). The CDR3 is 13 residues long.

The chain has TRBV27 and TRBJ2-7, with TRBD1 identical over 8 bases. The sequenced sample was PBMCs or T cells enriched from blood (not recorded which). This clonotype was sampled from a middle-aged woman with acute COVID-19. The CDR3 spells CASSFLGTGEQYF. Here the CDR3 DNA reads TGTGCCAGCAGTTTTTTAGGGACAGGCGAGCAGTACTTC.